The rows below give T cell receptor beta chains drawn from one sample of a study of shared clonotypes between healthy human individuals. Libraries were prepared by immunoSEQ multiplex PCR; TCRdb keeps only in-frame clonotypes and omits some of them. This sample has some 1,600,000 clones, with 95% to 99% found just once. The sequenced sample was naive CD4+ T cells sorted from blood. The receptor set was obtained from a young man in good health. Both conserved end residues are part of each CDR3. A D gene is named only where the DNA matches it firmly. Where a row states a size, it is once, few, many or the class of an expanded clone; other rows omit it.

V	size	J	D	CDR3	DNA
TRBV4-3	NA	TRBJ2-1	TRBD2	CASSPGDGGRHEQFF	TGCGCCAGCAGCCCGGGGGATGGCGGGAGACATGAGCAGTTCTTC
TRBV9	NA	TRBJ1-1	NA	CASSVLMNTEAFF	TGTGCCAGCAGCGTACTTATGAACACTGAAGCTTTCTTT
TRBV5-4	NA	TRBJ2-1	TRBD1	CASSPGQGRNEQFF	TGTGCCAGCAGCCCGGGACAGGGGAGGAATGAGCAGTTCTTC
TRBV5-4	NA	TRBJ2-1	NA	CASSSHDPYNEQFF	TGTGCCAGCAGCTCCCATGACCCATACAATGAGCAGTTCTTC
TRBV9	NA	TRBJ2-7	NA	CASSVEAGVTYEQYF	TGTGCCAGCAGCGTAGAGGCAGGGGTGACCTACGAGCAGTACTTC
TRBV5-1	once	TRBJ2-3	TRBD2	CASSHSSGRATDTQYF	TGCGCCAGCAGTCATTCTAGCGGGAGGGCCACAGATACGCAGTATTTT
TRBV7-2	once	TRBJ1-5	TRBD1	CASSSGTGSVPQHF	TGTGCCAGCAGCTCGGGGACAGGGTCTGTCCCCCAGCATTTT
TRBV19	NA	TRBJ2-1	NA	CAPRYLWGQFF	TGTGCCCCTAGGTACCTCTGGGGGCAGTTCTTC
TRBV5-4	NA	TRBJ1-3	NA	CASSPYFGNTIYF	TGTGCCAGCAGCCCCTATTTTGGAAACACCATATATTTT
TRBV10-1	NA	TRBJ2-1	TRBD2	CASSDPRLAGGNEQFF	TGCGCCAGCAGTGACCCTCGACTAGCGGGAGGCAATGAGCAGTTCTTC
TRBV7-9	NA	TRBJ1-5	NA	CASSLGGGQPQHF	TGTGCCAGCAGCTTGGGTGGCGGTCAGCCCCAGCATTTT
TRBV28	NA	TRBJ2-7	TRBD1	CASSPRTGHEQYF	TGTGCCAGCAGTCCCCGGACAGGGCACGAGCAGTACTTC
TRBV28	NA	TRBJ2-7	NA	CASRGGQILEQYF	TGTGCCAGCAGGGGGGGACAAATCCTCGAGCAGTACTTC
TRBV11-2	NA	TRBJ2-7	TRBD2	CASSLTSGQRSTLYEQYF	TGTGCCAGCAGCTTGACTAGCGGGCAACGCTCCACCCTCTACGAGCAGTACTTC
TRBV28	NA	TRBJ2-1	TRBD2	CASSILAGVRNEQFF	TGTGCCAGCAGTATTCTAGCGGGAGTGAGGAATGAGCAGTTCTTC
TRBV27	NA	TRBJ2-7	NA	CASANRVREQYF	TGTGCCTCAGCTAATAGGGTACGCGAGCAGTACTTC
TRBV27	NA	TRBJ2-5	NA	CASSFSGPGDETQYF	TGTGCCAGCAGTTTCTCGGGCCCAGGGGATGAGACCCAGTACTTC
TRBV5-1	NA	TRBJ2-1	TRBD2	CASRGLAGVLSSYNEQFF	TGCGCCAGCAGGGGACTAGCGGGAGTCCTAAGCTCCTACAATGAGCAGTTCTTC
TRBV2	NA	TRBJ2-7	TRBD2	CANSGMGYEQYF	TGTGCCAATAGCGGGATGGGCTACGAGCAGTACTTC
TRBV7-3	once	TRBJ2-1	NA	CASSLGGVNEQFF	TGTGCCAGCAGCTTAGGCGGAGTCAATGAGCAGTTCTTC
TRBV5-1	NA	TRBJ2-1	TRBD2	CASSLEASGRANEQFF	TGCGCCAGCAGCTTGGAGGCTAGCGGGAGGGCCAATGAGCAGTTCTTC
TRBV7-8	NA	TRBJ1-5	NA	CASSPEGRYSNQPQHF	TGTGCCAGCAGCCCCGAGGGGCGTTATAGCAATCAGCCCCAGCATTTT
TRBV4-1	NA	TRBJ1-4	NA	CASSPLRARHEKLFF	TGCGCCAGCAGCCCCCTTCGAGCCCGGCATGAAAAACTGTTTTTT
TRBV29-1	NA	TRBJ2-1	TRBD2	CSALALAGGTDVYNEQFF	TGCAGCGCACTTGCACTAGCGGGAGGAACGGACGTATACAATGAGCAGTTCTTC
TRBV4-1	once	TRBJ1-1	NA	CASSQGTGGTNTEAFF	TGCGCCAGCAGCCAAGGTACGGGTGGGACGAACACTGAAGCTTTCTTT
TRBV5-6	NA	TRBJ1-1	TRBD1	CASSSRDRGNTEAFF	TGTGCCAGCAGCAGCCGGGACAGGGGGAACACTGAAGCTTTCTTT
TRBV5-1	NA	TRBJ2-3	NA	CASTLSDSSTDTQYF	TGCGCCAGCACCCTCTCGGATAGTAGTACAGATACGCAGTATTTT
TRBV10-2	NA	TRBJ2-6	NA	CASNKGSGANVLTF	TGCGCCAGCAACAAGGGCTCTGGGGCCAACGTCCTGACTTTC